The 15 T cell receptor beta chains presented below share a single source sample, sequenced in a study of T cell responses to AZD1222 COVID-19 vaccine. Data came from immunoSEQ multiplex PCR; TCRdb stores just in-frame clones and leaves some out. The sample includes over 100,000 clones, approximately 87% of them seen just once. The sequenced sample was peripheral blood, obtained on day 0 of AZD1222 vaccination. These receptors all stem from an adult in good health.

V usage is TRBV5-1 and J usage is TRBJ2-7; D possibly uses TRBD1 or TRBD2 (5 bases each). The germline V and J ends were trimmed by 6 bases and 4 bases, with 14 bases remaining between them. CDR1 and CDR2 from the germline V gene are SGHRS and YFSETQ. This CDR3 has 13 amino acids. CDR3 region: CASTGGTRYEQYF. CDR3 nucleotide sequence: TGCGCCAGCACCGGTGGGACCAGGTACGAGCAGTACTTC.

V is TRBV29-1 and J is TRBJ2-7; no clear D. V lost 4 bases and J lost 4, with 14 bases in between. CDR1 and CDR2 from the germline V gene are SQVTM and ANQGSEA. The CDR3 runs to 13 residues. The CDR3 DNA sequence: TGCAGCGTTGCCATGGCAGGAAGATACGAGCAGTACTTC. Translated, it gives CSVAMAGRYEQYF.

This rearrangement joins TRBV7-2 to TRBJ2-5; 12 bases map to TRBD2. Germline CDR1 SGHTA, CDR2 FQGNSA. The CDR3 has 15 amino acids. V trimming: 1 base; J trimming: 5 bases; junction bases outside the gene matches: 2. The CDR3 coding sequence is TGTGCCAGCAGCTTAGGTGGACTAGCGGGGGAGACCCAGTACTTC. This codes for CASSLGGLAGETQYF.

V usage is TRBV7-9 and J usage is TRBJ1-6; D remains unclear. The V end was cut by 6 bases, the J end by 5 bases, with 8 bases between. Germline V gene sequence: CDR1 SEHNR, CDR2 FQNEAQ (reference sequence). The CDR3 loop spans 13 amino acids. The DNA for the CDR3 is TGTGCCAGCAGTTCGGATGATAATTCACCCCTCCACTTT. It yields the protein CASSSDDNSPLHF.

This clone was picked up one time. The genes are TRBV6-5 and TRBJ1-2; TRBD1 is a possible D gene (5 bases). Germline V gives CDR1 MNHEY, CDR2 SVGAGI. V was pared by 5 bases and J by 6 bases, with 13 bases between. This CDR3 has 13 amino acids. Here the CDR3 DNA reads TGTGCCAGCAGTCGACAGTTCCTTGATGGCTACACCTTC. This translates into CASSRQFLDGYTF.

The chain uses TRBV11-2 and TRBJ1-1; possibly TRBD1 for D (6 bases). The germline V and J ends were trimmed by 3 bases and 0 bases, with 8 bases remaining between them. CDR3 length: 14 amino acids. CDR1 SGHAT and CDR2 FQNNGV come from the germline V gene. For the CDR3, the DNA is TGTGCCAGCAGCTTCGGACAGCTGAACACTGAAGCTTTCTTT. This sequence encodes CASSFGQLNTEAFF. Variable domain in full (rest from reference TRBV11-2 and TRBJ1-1): EAGVAQSPRYKIIEKRQSVAFWCNPISGHATLYWYQQILGQGPKLLIQFQNNGVVDDSQLPKDRFSAERLKGVDSTLKIQPAKLEDSAVYLCASSFGQLNTEAFFGQGTRLTVV.

This chain joins TRBV2 and TRBJ1-4; perhaps TRBD1 as D (5 bases). The germline V gene has CDR1 SNHLY and CDR2 FYNNEI. The CDR3 loop spans 13 amino acids. Trimming took 3 bases from V and 7 from J, leaving 9 bases between them. CDR3: CASSEQGGEKLFF. The CDR3 nucleotides read TGTGCCAGCAGTGAGCAGGGTGGTGAAAAACTGTTTTTT.

This rearrangement joins TRBV18 to TRBJ1-2, with 11 positions matching TRBD1. The CDR3 length is 15 residues. Trimming took 8 bases from V and 4 from J; bases not matched to a gene: 9. Germline V lookup: CDR1 KGHSH, CDR2 LQKENI. CDR3 nucleotides: TGTGCCAGCACCCCGGAGGGACAGGGGGTCTATGGCTACACCTTC. Residues: CASTPEGQGVYGYTF.

The sample holds one count of this clone. The chain employs TRBV6-5 and TRBJ1-1; D remains unclear. CDR3 length: 15 amino acids. CDR1 is MNHEY, CDR2 SVGAGI, per germline. Trimming cost V 0 bases and J 1 base, with 9 bases left between them. The CDR3 loop reads CASSYSYGANTEAFF. CDR3 nucleotides: TGTGCCAGCAGTTACTCGTACGGAGCGAACACTGAAGCTTTCTTT.

V gene TRBV20-1 combines with J gene TRBJ1-4; D is unresolved. The CDR3 sequence is 13 residues long. Trimming took off 3 bases at V and 4 bases at J, with 9 bases between the two ends. CDR1 is DFQATT, CDR2 SNEGSKA, per germline (reference sequence). The CDR3 region has the DNA TGCAGTGCTAGTCGGCAGTATAATGAAAAACTGTTTTTT. Translated, it gives CSASRQYNEKLFF.

The gene calls are TRBV6-2 or TRBV6-3 and TRBJ1-5, with 7 nucleotides matching TRBD1. CDR3 size: 19 residues. CDR1 and CDR2 from the germline V gene are MNHEY and SVGEGT. J gave up 7 bases and V 6 bases, and 24 bases lay outside the gene matches. CDR3 protein: CASSPRPRGRSTGDQPQHF. CDR3 nucleotide sequence: TGTGCCAGCAGCCCCCGTCCGAGGGGGCGAAGTACGGGTGACCAGCCCCAGCATTTT.

The chain carries TRBV5-1 and TRBJ2-5, with D tentatively TRBD2 (6 bases). V was trimmed by 4 bases and J by 4 bases, leaving 11 bases between them. The CDR3 totals 13 residues. Germline CDR1 SGHRS, CDR2 YFSETQ. The CDR3 reads CASSGGTGETQYF. The CDR3 coding sequence is TGCGCCAGCAGCGGAGGGACGGGAGAGACCCAGTACTTC.

DNA of the CDR3: TGTGCCAGCATGGGGGATGGCACCGGGGAGCTGTTTTTT. This sequence encodes CASMGDGTGELFF. The gene calls are TRBV10-3 and TRBJ2-2; possibly TRBD1 or TRBD2 for D (5 bases each). Per germline, CDR1 ENHRY and CDR2 SYGVKD. The CDR3 length is 13 residues. V shed 10 bases and J shed 4 bases, with 13 bases lying between them.

This chain connects TRBV5-4 to TRBJ2-1; tentatively, D is TRBD2 (5 bases). The CDR3 is 16 residues long. Germline V CDR1 and CDR2: SGHNT, YYREEE (reference sequence). Trimming cost V 3 bases and J 2 bases, with 15 bases left between them. This chain's CDR3 is CASSSVPSRTYNEQFF. The CDR3 nucleotides are TGTGCCAGCAGCTCCGTACCTAGCAGGACCTACAATGAGCAGTTCTTC.

The chain is built from TRBV6-2 or TRBV6-3 and TRBJ1-5, with 7 bases lining up with TRBD1. V lost 5 bases to trimming and J lost 2 bases; unmatched junction nucleotides: 9. Germline V gene data show CDR1 as MNHEY and CDR2 as SVGEGT. The CDR3 loop spans 16 amino acids. The CDR3 DNA follows: TGTGCCAGCAGTCCCGAGACAGGGACAGGCAATCAGCCCCAGCATTTT. As protein: CASSPETGTGNQPQHF.